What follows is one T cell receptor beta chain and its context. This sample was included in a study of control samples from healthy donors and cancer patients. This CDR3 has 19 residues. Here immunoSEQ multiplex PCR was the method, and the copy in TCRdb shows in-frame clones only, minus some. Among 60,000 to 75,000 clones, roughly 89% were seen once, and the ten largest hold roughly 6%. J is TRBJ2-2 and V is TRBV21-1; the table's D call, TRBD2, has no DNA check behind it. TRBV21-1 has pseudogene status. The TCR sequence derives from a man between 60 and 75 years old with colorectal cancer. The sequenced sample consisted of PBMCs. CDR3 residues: CASSKTPGGLKSNTGELFF. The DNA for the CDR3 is TGTGCCAGCAGCAAAACCCCGGGGGGGCTAAAATCGAACACCGGGGAGCTGTTTTTT.